A selection of T cell receptor beta chains follows, all from one sample in a study of blood T cell repertoires in COVID-19. TCRdb's copy holds only in-frame clones and misses some; the assay was immunoSEQ multiplex PCR. The table records roughly 230,000 clones, about 87% of them present only once. The specimen was peripheral blood. These receptors were taken from a man between 65 and 79 years old with acute or convalescent COVID-19. The CDR3 runs from the conserved cysteine through the conserved F or W. Each record gives: V gene, CDR3 length, CDR3 protein.

TRBV27,16,CASSLRGGVGNSPLHF
TRBV19,18,CASSILRQGRFMNTEAFF
TRBV5-5,14,CASSSGTGNTEAFF
TRBV5-1,14,CASSLEQSSYEQYF
TRBV4-1,18,CASSQVRGDWTSPYEQYF
TRBV20-1,13,CSASGQQNTEAFF
TRBV7-2,11,CASSSEAEQFF
TRBV7-2,15,CASSPNRMNTDTQYF
TRBV7-9,16,CASSHETGVFIQPQHF
TRBV6-5,13,CASRTGAAYEQYF
TRBV15,14,CATSREGTVEKLFF
TRBV7-2,16,CASSPGQLNSGNTIYF
TRBV7-9,15,CASSERQGEDYGYTF
TRBV7-6,15,CASSYTGTGPTEAFF
TRBV3-1/TRBV3-2,15,CASSQGDRGHGGYTF
TRBV6-5,15,CASSYSPTEDEKLFF
TRBV7-3,15,CASSLTGQARETQYF
TRBV4-3,16,CASSQDWTAGGNEQFF
TRBV3-1/TRBV3-2,15,CASSRSGSSGDTQYF
TRBV9,16,CASSVGPQGSREKLFF
TRBV2,12,CASFGRGYEQYF
TRBV12-3/TRBV12-4,13,CASSIRGNTEAFF
TRBV5-4,13,CASQRATNEKLFF
TRBV9,13,CASSVGAANEQFF
TRBV28,16,CASSLVSRQGAGGYTF
TRBV6-5,15,CASSYQPSSYNEQFF
TRBV6-5,14,CASTREQRNQPQHF
TRBV27,14,CATKRQGHSYEQYF
TRBV24-1,15,CATRSLDRGSYEQYF
TRBV28,15,CASSLLQGDNQPQHF